This TCR beta chain was obtained from a study of neurological immune-mediated disorders. Findings and caveats of the study: HTLV-1-associated myelopathy had the most TCR clonal expansion, while multiple sclerosis had the least, a level that fell below healthy controls. When repertoires were grouped phylogenetically, those of 18 of 34 multiple sclerosis patients fell into one related-CDR3 cluster, a possible signature.

This clonotype was counted ten times or more. Antigen: not known. A total of 2 million PBMCs stored at -80 degrees C provided the unsorted libraries. The CDR3 is made up of 13 amino acids. Per germline, CDR1 DFQATT and CDR2 SNEGSKA (reference sequence). Deletions cut 5 bases from V and 5 bases from J, with 15 bases between. One entry per CDR3 protein results from TCRdb running MiXCR on the 5' RACE reads. The sample has about 70,000 distinct CDR3 sequences; approximately 5.3% are singletons. The chain couples TRBV20-1 to TRBJ1-1, with D unclear. The receptor comes from a human donor with multiple sclerosis. The donor label of this sample is uncertain. Sample: PBMCs. DNA of the CDR3: TGCAGTGCTCCGATACCTGGATGGACTGAAGCTTTCTTT. Translating gives CSAPIPGWTEAFF.